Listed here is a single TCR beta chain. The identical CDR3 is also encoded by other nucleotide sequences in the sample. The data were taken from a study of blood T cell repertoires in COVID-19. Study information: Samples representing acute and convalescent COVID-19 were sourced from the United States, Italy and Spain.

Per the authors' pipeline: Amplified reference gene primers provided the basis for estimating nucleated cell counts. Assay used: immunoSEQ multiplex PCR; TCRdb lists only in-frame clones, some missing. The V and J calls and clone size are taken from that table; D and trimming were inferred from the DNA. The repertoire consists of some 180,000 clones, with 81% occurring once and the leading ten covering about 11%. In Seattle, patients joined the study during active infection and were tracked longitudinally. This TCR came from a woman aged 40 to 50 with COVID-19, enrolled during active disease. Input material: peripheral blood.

The CDR3 coding sequence is TGTGCCAGCTCACCTAGACAGGACAATGAGCAGTTCTTC. Its protein product is CASSPRQDNEQFF. V gene TRBV18 combines with J gene TRBJ2-1; TRBD1 is a possible D gene (6 bases). The length of the CDR3 is 13 residues. Germline V gives CDR1 KGHSH, CDR2 LQKENI. Trimming removed 3 bases from V and 5 bases from J, with 8 bases in between.